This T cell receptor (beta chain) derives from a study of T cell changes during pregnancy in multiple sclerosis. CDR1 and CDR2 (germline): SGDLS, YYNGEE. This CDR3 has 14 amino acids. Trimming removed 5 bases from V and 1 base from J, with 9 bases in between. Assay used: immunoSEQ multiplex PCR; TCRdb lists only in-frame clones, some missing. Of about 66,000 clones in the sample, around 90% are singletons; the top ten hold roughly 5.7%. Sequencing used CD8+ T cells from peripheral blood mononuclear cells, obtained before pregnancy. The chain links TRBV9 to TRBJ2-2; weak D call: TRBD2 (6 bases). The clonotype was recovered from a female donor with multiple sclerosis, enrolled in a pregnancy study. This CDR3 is CASSDGGNTGELFF. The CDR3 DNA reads TGTGCCAGCAGTGACGGGGGGAACACCGGGGAGCTGTTTTTT.